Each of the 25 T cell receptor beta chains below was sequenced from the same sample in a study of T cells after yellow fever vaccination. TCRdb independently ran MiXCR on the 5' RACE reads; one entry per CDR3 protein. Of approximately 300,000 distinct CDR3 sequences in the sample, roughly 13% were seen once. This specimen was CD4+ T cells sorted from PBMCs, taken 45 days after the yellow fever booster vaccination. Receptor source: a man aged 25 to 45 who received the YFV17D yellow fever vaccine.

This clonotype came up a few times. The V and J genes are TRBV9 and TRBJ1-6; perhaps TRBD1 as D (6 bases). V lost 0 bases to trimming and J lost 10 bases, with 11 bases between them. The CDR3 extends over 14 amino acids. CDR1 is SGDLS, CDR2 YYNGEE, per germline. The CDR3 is CASSVEQGESPLHF. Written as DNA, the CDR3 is TGTGCCAGCAGCGTAGAACAGGGAGAATCACCCCTCCACTTT. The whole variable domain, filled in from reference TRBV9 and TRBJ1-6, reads DSGVTQTPKHLITATGQRVTLRCSPRSGDLSVYWYQQSLDQGLQFLIQYYNGEERAKGNILERFSAQQFPDLHSELNLSSLELGDSALYFCASSVEQGESPLHFGNGTRLTVT.

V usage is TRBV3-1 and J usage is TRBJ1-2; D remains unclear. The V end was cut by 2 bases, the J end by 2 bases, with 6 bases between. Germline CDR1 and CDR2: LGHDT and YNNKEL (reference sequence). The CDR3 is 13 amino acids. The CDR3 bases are TGTGCCAGCAGCCAATTGTCAAACTATGGCTACACCTTC. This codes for CASSQLSNYGYTF. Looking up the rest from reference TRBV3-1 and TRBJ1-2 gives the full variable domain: DTAVSQTPKYLVTQMGNDKSIKCEQNLGHDTMYWYKQDSKKFLKIMFSYNNKELIINETVPNRFSPKSPDKAHLNLHINSLELGDSAVYFCASSQLSNYGYTFGSGTRLTVV.

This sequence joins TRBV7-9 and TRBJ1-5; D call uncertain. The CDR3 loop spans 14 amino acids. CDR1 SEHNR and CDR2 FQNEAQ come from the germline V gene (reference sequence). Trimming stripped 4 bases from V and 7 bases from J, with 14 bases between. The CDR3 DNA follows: TGTGCCAGCAGCTGGACTCTCCCCGAACAGCCCCAGCATTTT. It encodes CASSWTLPEQPQHF.

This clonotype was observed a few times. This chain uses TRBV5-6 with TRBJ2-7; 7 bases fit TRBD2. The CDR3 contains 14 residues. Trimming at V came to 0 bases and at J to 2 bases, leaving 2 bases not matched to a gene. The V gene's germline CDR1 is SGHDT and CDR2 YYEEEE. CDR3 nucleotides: TGTGCCAGCAGCTTGGTGGGACTAACCTACGAGCAGTACTTC. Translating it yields CASSLVGLTYEQYF.

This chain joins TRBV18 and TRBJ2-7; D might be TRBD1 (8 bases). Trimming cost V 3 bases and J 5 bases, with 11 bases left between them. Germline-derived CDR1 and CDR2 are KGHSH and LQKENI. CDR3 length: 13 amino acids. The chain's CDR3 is CASSPTGGDEQYF. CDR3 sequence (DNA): TGTGCCAGCTCACCCACAGGGGGGGACGAGCAGTACTTC.

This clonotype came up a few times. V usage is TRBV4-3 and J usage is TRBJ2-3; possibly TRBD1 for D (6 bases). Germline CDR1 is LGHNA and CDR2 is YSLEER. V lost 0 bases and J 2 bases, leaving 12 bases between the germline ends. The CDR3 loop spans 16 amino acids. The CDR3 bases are TGCGCCAGCAGCCAAGAGGGCCGACAGGCCACAGATACGCAGTATTTT. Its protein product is CASSQEGRQATDTQYF.

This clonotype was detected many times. The CDR3, as DNA: TGTGCCACCAGAGCGGGCGGAGAAGAGACCCAGTACTTC. Translation: CATRAGGEETQYF. The chain joins TRBV15 to TRBJ2-5, with a weak D call TRBD2 (6 bases). Germline V CDR1 and CDR2: LNHNV, YYDKDF (reference sequence). With 6 bases removed from V and 3 bases from J, the gap between germline ends came to 11 bases. CDR3 size: 13 residues. The variable domain in full, completed from reference TRBV15 and TRBJ2-5, reads DAMVIQNPRYQVTQFGKPVTLSCSQTLNHNVMYWYQQKSSQAPKLLFHYYDKDFNNEADTPDNFQSRRPNTSFCFLDIRSPGLGDTAMYLCATRAGGEETQYFGPGTRLLVL.

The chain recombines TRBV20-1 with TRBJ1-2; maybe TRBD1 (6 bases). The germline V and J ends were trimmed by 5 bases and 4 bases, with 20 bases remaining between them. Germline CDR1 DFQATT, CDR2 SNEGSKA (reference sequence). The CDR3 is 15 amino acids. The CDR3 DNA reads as TGCAGTGCTTCCCCCGGGGGGGCCGCCACCTATGGCTACACCTTC. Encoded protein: CSASPGGAATYGYTF.

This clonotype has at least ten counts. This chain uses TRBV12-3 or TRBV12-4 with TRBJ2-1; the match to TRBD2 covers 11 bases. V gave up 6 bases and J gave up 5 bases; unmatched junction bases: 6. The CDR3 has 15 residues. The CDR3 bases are TGTGCCAGCAGACCGACTAGCGGGATCCACAATGAGCAGTTCTTC. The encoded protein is CASRPTSGIHNEQFF.

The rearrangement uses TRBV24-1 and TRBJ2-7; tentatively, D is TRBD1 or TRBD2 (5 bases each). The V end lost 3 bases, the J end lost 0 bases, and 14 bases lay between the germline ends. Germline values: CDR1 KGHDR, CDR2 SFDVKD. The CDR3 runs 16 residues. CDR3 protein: CATSDKRDGHSYEQYF. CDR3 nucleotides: TGTGCCACCAGTGATAAGAGGGACGGCCACTCCTACGAGCAGTACTTC.

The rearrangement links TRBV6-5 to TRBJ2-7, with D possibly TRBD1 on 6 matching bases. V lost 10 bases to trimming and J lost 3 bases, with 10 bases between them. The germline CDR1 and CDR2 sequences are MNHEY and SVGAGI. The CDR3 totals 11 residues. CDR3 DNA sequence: TGTGCCACCCAGGGGAACTACGAGCAGTACTTC. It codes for CATQGNYEQYF.

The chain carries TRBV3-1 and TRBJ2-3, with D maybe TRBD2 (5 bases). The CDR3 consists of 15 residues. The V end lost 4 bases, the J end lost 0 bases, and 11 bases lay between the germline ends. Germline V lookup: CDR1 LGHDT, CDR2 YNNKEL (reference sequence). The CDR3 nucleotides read TGTGCCAGCAGCCCTTCGAGCGGAAGCACAGATACGCAGTATTTT. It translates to CASSPSSGSTDTQYF.

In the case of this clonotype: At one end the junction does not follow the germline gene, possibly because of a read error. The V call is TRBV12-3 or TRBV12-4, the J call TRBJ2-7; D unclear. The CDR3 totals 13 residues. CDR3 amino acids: CASRPAIAYEHYF. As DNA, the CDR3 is TGTGCCAGCAGGCCGGCGATTGCGTACGAGCACTACTTC.

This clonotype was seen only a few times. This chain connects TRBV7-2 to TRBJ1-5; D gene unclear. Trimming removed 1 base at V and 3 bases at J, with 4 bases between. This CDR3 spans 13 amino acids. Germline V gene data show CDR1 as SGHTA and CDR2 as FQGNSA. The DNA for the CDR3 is TGTGCCAGCAGCTTAGAAGACAATCAGCCCCAGCATTTT. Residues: CASSLEDNQPQHF.

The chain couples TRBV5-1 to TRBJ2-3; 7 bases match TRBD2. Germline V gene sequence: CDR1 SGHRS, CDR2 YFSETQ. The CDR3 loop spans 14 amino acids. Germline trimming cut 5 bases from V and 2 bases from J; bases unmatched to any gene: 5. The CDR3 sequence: CASRPSGTTDTQYF. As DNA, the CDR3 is TGCGCCAGCAGACCCAGCGGGACCACAGATACGCAGTATTTT. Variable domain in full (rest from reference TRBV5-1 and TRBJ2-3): KAGVTQTPRYLIKTRGQQVTLSCSPISGHRSVSWYQQTPGQGLQFLFEYFSETQRNKGNFPGRFSGRQFSNSRSEMNVSTLELGDSALYLCASRPSGTTDTQYFGPGTRLTVL.

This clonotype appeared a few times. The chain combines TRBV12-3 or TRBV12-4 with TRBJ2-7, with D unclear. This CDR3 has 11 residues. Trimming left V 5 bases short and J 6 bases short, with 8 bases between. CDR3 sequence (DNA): TGTGCCAGCAGTCCCTCATTCGAGCAGTACTTC. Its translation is CASSPSFEQYF.

In DNA, the CDR3 is TGTGCCAGCAGACCGACAGGGCGTACCTACGAGCAGTACTTC. Its protein product is CASRPTGRTYEQYF. This sequence joins TRBV7-2 and TRBJ2-7; 7 bases are a match to TRBD1. The CDR3 has 14 amino acids. Looked up from germline, CDR1 is SGHTA and CDR2 is FQGNSA. The trim removed 6 bases at V and 2 bases at J, leaving 7 bases unmatched.

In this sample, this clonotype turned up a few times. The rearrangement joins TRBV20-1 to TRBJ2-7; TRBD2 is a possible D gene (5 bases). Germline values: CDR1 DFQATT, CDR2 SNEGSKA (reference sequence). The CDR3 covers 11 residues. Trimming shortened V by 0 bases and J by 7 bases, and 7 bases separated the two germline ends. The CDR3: CSARDRREQYF. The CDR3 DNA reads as TGCAGTGCTAGAGATAGGAGGGAGCAGTACTTC.

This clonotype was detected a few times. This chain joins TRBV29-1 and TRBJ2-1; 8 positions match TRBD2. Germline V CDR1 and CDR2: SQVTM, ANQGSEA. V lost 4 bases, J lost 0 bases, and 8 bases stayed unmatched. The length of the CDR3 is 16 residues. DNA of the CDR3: TGCAGCGTTGGGTTTAGCGGGACCAGCTCCTACAATGAGCAGTTCTTC. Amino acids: CSVGFSGTSSYNEQFF.

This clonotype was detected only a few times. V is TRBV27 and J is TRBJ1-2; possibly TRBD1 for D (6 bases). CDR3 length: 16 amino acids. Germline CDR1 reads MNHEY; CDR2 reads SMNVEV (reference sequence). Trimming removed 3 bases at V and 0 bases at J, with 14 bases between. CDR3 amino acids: CASSFTDRPSNYGYTF. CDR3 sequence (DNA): TGTGCCAGCAGTTTCACCGACAGGCCATCTAACTATGGCTACACCTTC.

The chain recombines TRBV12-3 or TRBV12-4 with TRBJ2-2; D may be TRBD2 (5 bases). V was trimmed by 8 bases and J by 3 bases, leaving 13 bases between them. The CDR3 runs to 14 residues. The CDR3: CASRGDGDTGELFF. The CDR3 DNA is TGTGCCAGCCGCGGAGACGGGGACACCGGGGAGCTGTTTTTT.

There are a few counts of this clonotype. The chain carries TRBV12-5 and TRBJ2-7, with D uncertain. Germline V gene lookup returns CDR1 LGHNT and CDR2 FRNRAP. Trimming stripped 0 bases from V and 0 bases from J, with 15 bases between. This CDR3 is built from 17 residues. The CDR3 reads CASGLVQSPESSYEQYF. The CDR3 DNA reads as TGTGCTAGTGGTTTGGTACAGTCCCCGGAGAGCTCCTACGAGCAGTACTTC.

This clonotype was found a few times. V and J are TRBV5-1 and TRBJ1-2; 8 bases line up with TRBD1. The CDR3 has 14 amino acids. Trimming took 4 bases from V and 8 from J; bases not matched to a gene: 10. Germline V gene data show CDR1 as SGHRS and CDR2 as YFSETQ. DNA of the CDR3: TGCGCCAGCAGCGCAGGACAGGGCGCAGGAGGCTACACCTTC. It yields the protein CASSAGQGAGGYTF.

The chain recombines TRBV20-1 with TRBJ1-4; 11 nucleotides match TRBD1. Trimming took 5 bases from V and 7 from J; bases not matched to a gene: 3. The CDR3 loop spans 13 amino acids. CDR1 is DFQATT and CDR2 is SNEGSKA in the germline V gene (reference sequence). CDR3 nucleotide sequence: TGCAGTGCTCCCGGGACAGGGGGTGAAAAACTGTTTTTT. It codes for CSAPGTGGEKLFF.

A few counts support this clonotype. The CDR3 DNA reads TGTGCCAGCAGCTTATTACCGGAACAGGGACAGGAGTACTTC. Translation: CASSLLPEQGQEYF. The V and J genes are TRBV7-9 and TRBJ2-7, with 8 bases aligning to TRBD1. V lost 2 bases to trimming and J lost 11 bases; unmatched junction nucleotides: 11. Germline lookup yields CDR1 SEHNR and CDR2 FQNEAQ (reference sequence). The CDR3 has 14 amino acids.